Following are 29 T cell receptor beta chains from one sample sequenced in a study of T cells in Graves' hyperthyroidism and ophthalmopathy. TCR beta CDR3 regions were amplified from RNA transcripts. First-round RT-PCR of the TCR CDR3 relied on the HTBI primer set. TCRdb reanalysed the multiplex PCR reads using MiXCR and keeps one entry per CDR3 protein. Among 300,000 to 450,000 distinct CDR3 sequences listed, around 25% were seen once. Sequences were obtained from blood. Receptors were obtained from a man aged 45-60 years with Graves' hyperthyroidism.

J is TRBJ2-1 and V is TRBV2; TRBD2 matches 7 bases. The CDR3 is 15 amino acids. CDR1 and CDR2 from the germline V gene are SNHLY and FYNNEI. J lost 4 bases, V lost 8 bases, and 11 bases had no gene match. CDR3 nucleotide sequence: TGTGCCAGCGGTCCCCGGGGGGAGAAATACAATGAGCAGTTCTTC. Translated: CASGPRGEKYNEQFF.

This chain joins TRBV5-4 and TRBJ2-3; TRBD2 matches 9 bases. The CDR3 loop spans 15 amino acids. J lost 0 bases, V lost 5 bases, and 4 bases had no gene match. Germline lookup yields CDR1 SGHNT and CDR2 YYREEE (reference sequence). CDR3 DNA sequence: TGTGCCAGCAGGGCTAGCGGGACCAGCACAGATACGCAGTATTTT. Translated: CASRASGTSTDTQYF.

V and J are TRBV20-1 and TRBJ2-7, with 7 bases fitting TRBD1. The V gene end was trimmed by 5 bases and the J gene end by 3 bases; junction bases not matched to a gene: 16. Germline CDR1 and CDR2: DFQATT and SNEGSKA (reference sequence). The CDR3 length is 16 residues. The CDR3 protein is CSAFGDSPTSFYEQYF. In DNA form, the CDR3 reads TGCAGTGCTTTTGGGGACAGTCCTACCTCTTTCTACGAGCAGTACTTC.

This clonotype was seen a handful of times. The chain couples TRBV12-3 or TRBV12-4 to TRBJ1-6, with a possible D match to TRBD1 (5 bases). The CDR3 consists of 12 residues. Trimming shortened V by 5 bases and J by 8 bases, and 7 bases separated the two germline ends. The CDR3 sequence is CASSDSYSPLHF. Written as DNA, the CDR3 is TGTGCCAGCAGTGACAGTTATTCACCCCTCCACTTT.

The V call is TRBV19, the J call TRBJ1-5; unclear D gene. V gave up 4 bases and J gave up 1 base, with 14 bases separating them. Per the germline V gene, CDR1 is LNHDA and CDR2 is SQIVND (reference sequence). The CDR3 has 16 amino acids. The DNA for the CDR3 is TGTGCCAGTAGTAACGACCGGCGTGGCAGCAATCAGCCCCAGCATTTT. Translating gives CASSNDRRGSNQPQHF.

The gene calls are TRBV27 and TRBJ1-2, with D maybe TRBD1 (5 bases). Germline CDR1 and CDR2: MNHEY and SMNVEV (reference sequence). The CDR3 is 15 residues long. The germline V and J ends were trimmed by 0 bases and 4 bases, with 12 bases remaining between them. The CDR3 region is CASSLSETAFYGYTF. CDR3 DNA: TGTGCCAGCAGTTTATCTGAGACAGCGTTCTATGGCTACACCTTC.

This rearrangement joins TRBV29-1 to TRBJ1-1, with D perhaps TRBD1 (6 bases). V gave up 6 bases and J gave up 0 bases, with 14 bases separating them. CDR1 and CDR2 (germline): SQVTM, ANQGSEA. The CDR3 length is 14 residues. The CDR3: CSVAMDSMNTEAFF. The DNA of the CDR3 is TGCAGCGTCGCTATGGACAGTATGAACACTGAAGCTTTCTTT. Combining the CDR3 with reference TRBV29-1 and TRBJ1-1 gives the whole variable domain SAVISQKPSRDICQRGTSLTIQCQVDSQVTMMFWYRQQPGQSLTLIATANQGSEATYESGFVIDKFPISRPNLTFSTLTVSNMSPEDSSIYLCSVAMDSMNTEAFFGQGTRLTVV.

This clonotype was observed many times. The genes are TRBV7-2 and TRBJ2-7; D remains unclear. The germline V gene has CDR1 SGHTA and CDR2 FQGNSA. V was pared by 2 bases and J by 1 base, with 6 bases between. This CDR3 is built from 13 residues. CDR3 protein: CASSLPRSYEQYF. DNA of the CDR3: TGTGCCAGCAGCTTACCACGTTCCTACGAGCAGTACTTC.

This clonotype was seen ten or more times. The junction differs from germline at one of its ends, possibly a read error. CDR3 sequence (DNA): TGTGCCAGCAGTAGCAAAGAGACCCAGTACTTC. This gives the protein CASSSKETQYF. The chain is built from TRBV5-1 and TRBJ2-5; no clear D gene. Germline V lookup: CDR1 SGHRS, CDR2 YFSETQ. The CDR3 extends over 11 amino acids.

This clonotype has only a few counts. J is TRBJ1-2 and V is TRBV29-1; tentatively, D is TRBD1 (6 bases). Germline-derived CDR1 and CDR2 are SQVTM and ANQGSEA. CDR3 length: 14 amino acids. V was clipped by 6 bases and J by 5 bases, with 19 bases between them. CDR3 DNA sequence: TGCAGCGTGACCGTTCGGACAGTGGGGTATGGCTACACCTTC. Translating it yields CSVTVRTVGYGYTF.

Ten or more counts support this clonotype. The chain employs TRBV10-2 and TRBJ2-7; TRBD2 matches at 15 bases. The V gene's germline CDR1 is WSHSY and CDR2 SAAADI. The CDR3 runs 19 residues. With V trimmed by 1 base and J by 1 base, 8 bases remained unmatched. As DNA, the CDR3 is TGCGCCAGCAGTGAGTACCGGACTAGCGGGAGGGCCGGATCCTACGAGCAGTACTTC. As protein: CASSEYRTSGRAGSYEQYF.

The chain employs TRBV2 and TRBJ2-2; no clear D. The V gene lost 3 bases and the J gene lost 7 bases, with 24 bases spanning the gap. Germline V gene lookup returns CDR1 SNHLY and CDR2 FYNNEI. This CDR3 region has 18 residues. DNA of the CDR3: TGTGCCAGCAGTGATAATGACTTACCGGAGTACGGCGGCGGGGAGCTGTTTTTT. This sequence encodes CASSDNDLPEYGGGELFF.

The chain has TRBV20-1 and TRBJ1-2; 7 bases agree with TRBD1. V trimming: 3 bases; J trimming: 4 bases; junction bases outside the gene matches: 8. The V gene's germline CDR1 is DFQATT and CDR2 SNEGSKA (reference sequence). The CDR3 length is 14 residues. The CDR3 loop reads CSASRDSRAYGYTF. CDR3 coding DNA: TGCAGTGCTAGCCGGGACAGTCGAGCCTATGGCTACACCTTC.

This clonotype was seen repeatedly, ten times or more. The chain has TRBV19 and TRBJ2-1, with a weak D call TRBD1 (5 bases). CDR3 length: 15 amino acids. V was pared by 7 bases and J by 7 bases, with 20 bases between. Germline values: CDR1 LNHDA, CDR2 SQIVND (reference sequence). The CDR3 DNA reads TGTGCCAGTATGGGGCGGCCCTACGGATCGAATGAGCAGTTCTTC. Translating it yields CASMGRPYGSNEQFF. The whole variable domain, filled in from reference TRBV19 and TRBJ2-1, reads DGGITQSPKYLFRKEGQNVTLSCEQNLNHDAMYWYRQDPGQGLRLIYYSQIVNDFQKGDIAEGYSVSREKKESFPLTVTSAQKNPTAFYLCASMGRPYGSNEQFFGPGTRLTVL.

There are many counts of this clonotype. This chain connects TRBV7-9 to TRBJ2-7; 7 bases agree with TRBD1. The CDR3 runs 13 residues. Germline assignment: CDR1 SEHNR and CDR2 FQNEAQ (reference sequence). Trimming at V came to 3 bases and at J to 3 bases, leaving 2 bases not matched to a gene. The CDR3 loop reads CASSLGQIYEQYF. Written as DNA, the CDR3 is TGTGCCAGCAGCTTGGGACAGATCTACGAGCAGTACTTC.

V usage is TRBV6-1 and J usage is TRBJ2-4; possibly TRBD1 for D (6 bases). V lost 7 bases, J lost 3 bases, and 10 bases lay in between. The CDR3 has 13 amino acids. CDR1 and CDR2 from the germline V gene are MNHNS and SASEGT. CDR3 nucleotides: TGTGCCAGCAATGGGGGCAACAAAAACATTCAGTACTTC. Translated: CASNGGNKNIQYF.

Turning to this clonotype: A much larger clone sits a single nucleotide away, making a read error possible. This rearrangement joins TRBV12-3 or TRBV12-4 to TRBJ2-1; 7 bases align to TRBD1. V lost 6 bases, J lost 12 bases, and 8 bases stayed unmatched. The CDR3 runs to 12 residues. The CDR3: CASRRQGITQFF. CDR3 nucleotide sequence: TGTGCCAGCAGAAGACAGGGAATTACGCAGTTCTTC.

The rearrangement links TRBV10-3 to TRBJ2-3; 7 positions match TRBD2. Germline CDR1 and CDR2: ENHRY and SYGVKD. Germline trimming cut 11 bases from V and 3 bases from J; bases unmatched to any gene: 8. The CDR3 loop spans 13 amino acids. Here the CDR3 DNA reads TGTGCCTTCAAGCGGGATGAAACAGATACGCAGTATTTT. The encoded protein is CAFKRDETDTQYF.

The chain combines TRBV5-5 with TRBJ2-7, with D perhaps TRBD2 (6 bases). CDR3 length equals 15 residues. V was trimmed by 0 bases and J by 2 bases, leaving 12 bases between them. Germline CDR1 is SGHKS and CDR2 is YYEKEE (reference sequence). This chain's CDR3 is CASSLEEGSAYEQYF. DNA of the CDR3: TGTGCCAGCAGCTTGGAGGAGGGGAGTGCCTACGAGCAGTACTTC.

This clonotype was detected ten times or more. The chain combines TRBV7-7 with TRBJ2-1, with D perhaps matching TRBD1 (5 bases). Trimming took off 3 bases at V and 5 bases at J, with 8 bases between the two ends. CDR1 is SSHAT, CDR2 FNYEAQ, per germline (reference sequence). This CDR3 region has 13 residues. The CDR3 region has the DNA TGTGCCAGCAGCTTGGACACGGACAATGAGCAGTTCTTC. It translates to CASSLDTDNEQFF. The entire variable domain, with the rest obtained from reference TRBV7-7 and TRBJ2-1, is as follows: GAGVSQSPRYKVTKRGQDVTLRCDPISSHATLYWYQQALGQGPEFLTYFNYEAQPDKSGLPSDRFSAERPEGSISTLTIQRTEQRDSAMYRCASSLDTDNEQFFGPGTRLTVL.

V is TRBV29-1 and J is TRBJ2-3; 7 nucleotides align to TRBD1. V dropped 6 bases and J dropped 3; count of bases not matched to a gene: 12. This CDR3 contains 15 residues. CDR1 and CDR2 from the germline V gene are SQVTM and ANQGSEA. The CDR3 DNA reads TGCAGCGTGACAGAACAGGGGTATGGAACAGATACGCAGTATTTT. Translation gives CSVTEQGYGTDTQYF.

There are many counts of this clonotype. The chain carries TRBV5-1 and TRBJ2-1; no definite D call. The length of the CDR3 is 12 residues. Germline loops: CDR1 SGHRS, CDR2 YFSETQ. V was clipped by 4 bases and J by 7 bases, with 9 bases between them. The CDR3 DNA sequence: TGCGCCAGCAGCCTCCGACCGAATGAGCAGTTCTTC. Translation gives CASSLRPNEQFF.

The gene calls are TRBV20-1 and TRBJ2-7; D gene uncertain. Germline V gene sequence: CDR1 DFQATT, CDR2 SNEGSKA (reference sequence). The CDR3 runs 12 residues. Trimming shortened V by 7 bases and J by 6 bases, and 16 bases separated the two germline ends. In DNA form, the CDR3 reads TGCAGTGGCAGCTGGCTGGCGACCGAGCAGTACTTC. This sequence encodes CSGSWLATEQYF.

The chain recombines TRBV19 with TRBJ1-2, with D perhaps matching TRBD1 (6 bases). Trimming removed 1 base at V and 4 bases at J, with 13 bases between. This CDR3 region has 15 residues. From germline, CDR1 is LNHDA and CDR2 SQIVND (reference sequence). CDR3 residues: CASSIGGQPSYGYTF. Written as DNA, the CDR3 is TGTGCCAGTAGTATAGGAGGACAGCCTTCCTATGGCTACACCTTC.

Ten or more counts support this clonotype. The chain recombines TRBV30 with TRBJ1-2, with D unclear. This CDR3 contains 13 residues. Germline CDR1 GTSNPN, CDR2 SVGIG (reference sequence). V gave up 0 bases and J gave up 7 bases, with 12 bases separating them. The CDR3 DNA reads TGTGCCTGGAGTGTTTACGGCGGAGGTGGCTACACCTTC. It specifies CAWSVYGGGGYTF.

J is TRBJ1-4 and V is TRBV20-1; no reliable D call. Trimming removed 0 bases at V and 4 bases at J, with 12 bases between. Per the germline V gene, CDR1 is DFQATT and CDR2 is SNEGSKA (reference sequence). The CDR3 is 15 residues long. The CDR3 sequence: CSARDLDGDNEKLFF. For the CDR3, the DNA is TGCAGTGCTAGAGATCTGGACGGGGATAATGAAAAACTGTTTTTT.

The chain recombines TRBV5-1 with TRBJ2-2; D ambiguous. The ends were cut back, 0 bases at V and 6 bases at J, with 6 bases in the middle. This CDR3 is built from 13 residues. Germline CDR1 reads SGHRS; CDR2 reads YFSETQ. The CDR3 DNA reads TGCGCCAGCAGCTTGGATGGGTCCGGGGAGCTGTTTTTT. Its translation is CASSLDGSGELFF.

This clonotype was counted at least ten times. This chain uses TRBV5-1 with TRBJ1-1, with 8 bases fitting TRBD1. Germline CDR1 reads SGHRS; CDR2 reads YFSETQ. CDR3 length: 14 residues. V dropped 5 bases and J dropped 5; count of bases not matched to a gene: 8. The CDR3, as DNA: TGCGCCAGCAGTTCCAACCGGGACAGGACTGAAGCTTTCTTT. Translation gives CASSSNRDRTEAFF.

The CDR3 coding sequence is TGTGCCAGCTCATCCACGACTAGATACAATGAGCAGTTCTTC. As protein: CASSSTTRYNEQFF. The V gene is TRBV18, the J gene TRBJ2-1; a possible D gene is TRBD2 (6 bases). CDR1 is KGHSH, CDR2 LQKENI, per germline. This CDR3 contains 14 residues. With 5 bases removed from V and 4 bases from J, the gap between germline ends came to 12 bases. Using reference TRBV18 and TRBJ2-1 for the parts outside the CDR3, the full variable domain is NAGVMQNPRHLVRRRGQEARLRCSPMKGHSHVYWYRQLPEEGLKFMVYLQKENIIDESGMPKERFSAEFPKEGPSILRIQQVVRGDSAAYFCASSSTTRYNEQFFGPGTRLTVL.